This TCR beta chain was recovered during a study of T cell responses to AZD1222 COVID-19 vaccine. A note on this clone: The antigen is unknown.

This CDR3 is 14 amino acids long. Germline V gene lookup returns CDR1 SEHNR and CDR2 FQNEAQ (reference sequence). Findings of the study overall: Repertoire collection took place solely once the T cell response had peaked. Just a handful of AZD1222 recipients tested seropositive at baseline.

Sequencing used immunoSEQ multiplex PCR; TCRdb keeps in-frame clones, though not all of them. The sample yields some 150,000 clones, around nine tenths seen once. The sequences come from peripheral blood, collected on day 0 of AZD1222 vaccination. The chain joins TRBV7-9 to TRBJ1-1; maybe TRBD1 (5 bases). The TCR was taken from an adult in good health. For the CDR3, the DNA is TGTTTTCTCCGGGGGAGGGATTCGAACACTGAAGCTTTCTTT. Residues: CFLRGRDSNTEAFF.